Presented here are 21 T cell receptor beta chains from one specimen sequenced in a study of blood T cell repertoires in COVID-19. Libraries were prepared by immunoSEQ multiplex PCR; TCRdb keeps only in-frame clonotypes and omits some of them. Of 450,000 or so clones in the sample, approximately 90% were seen once. The specimen sequenced was peripheral blood. Receptor source: a young man with COVID-19, enrolled during active disease.

Remarks on this clone: Other DNA sequences from this sample encode an identical CDR3 as well. The rearrangement links TRBV5-1 to TRBJ2-5, with D possibly TRBD2 on 7 matching bases. Germline assignment: CDR1 SGHRS and CDR2 YFSETQ. There are 13 residues in the CDR3. The V end was cut by 3 bases, the J end by 4 bases, with 10 bases between. The CDR3 bases are TGCGCCAGCAGCTGGGGGGGCGGAGAGACCCAGTACTTC. Its translation: CASSWGGGETQYF.

Only one count was recorded for this clone. This chain uses TRBV10-3 with TRBJ2-5, with 11 positions matching TRBD1. Germline loops: CDR1 ENHRY, CDR2 SYGVKD. The CDR3 sequence is 15 residues long. J was trimmed by 5 bases and V by 6 bases; bases with no gene match: 8. Written as DNA, the CDR3 is TGTGCCATCAGCGGGGGACAGGGGGTCGTGGAGACCCAGTACTTC. Protein: CAISGGQGVVETQYF.

The rearrangement uses TRBV19 and TRBJ2-1; 8 bases are a match to TRBD1. The CDR3 runs 13 residues. The V gene end was trimmed by 8 bases and the J gene end by 8 bases; junction bases not matched to a gene: 8. Germline assignment: CDR1 LNHDA and CDR2 SQIVND (reference sequence). CDR3 in amino acids: CASLSDRDDEQFF. CDR3 coding DNA: TGTGCCAGTTTGTCGGACAGGGACGATGAGCAGTTCTTC.

The V and J genes are TRBV10-3 and TRBJ1-6; the D gene is possibly TRBD1 (6 bases). The CDR3 spans 13 residues. The V gene's germline CDR1 is ENHRY and CDR2 SYGVKD. V lost 7 bases to trimming and J lost 9 bases, with 13 bases between them. The CDR3 nucleotides read TGTGCCATCAACGAGGGGGGGGCTTCACCCCTCCACTTT. Amino acid sequence: CAINEGGASPLHF.

The V and J genes are TRBV11-2 and TRBJ2-1; weak D call: TRBD1 (5 bases). Trimming took off 1 base at V and 5 bases at J, with 15 bases between the two ends. The germline CDR1 and CDR2 sequences are SGHAT and FQNNGV. The CDR3 covers 16 residues. This CDR3 is CASSLAWGSPNNEQFF. CDR3 in DNA: TGTGCCAGCAGCTTAGCCTGGGGCAGTCCCAACAATGAGCAGTTCTTC.

The chain links TRBV30 to TRBJ2-3; 9 bases match TRBD2. J gave up 1 base and V 4 bases, and 6 bases lay outside the gene matches. CDR1 is GTSNPN and CDR2 is SVGIG in the germline V gene (reference sequence). The CDR3 spans 15 residues. In DNA, the CDR3 is TGTGCCTGGAAACGTAGCGGGAGCCGCACAGATACGCAGTATTTT. This translates into CAWKRSGSRTDTQYF.

V usage is TRBV12-3 or TRBV12-4 and J usage is TRBJ2-2, with D possibly TRBD2 on 5 matching bases. The ends were cut back, 6 bases at V and 5 bases at J, with 10 bases in the middle. This CDR3 spans 13 amino acids. In DNA, the CDR3 is TGTGCCAGCAGGAAGGACTGGACCGGGGAGCTGTTTTTT. Encoded protein: CASRKDWTGELFF.

CDR3 residues: CASAMGGSSGNTIYF. CDR3 in DNA: TGTGCCAGTGCCATGGGGGGTAGCTCTGGAAACACCATATATTTT. This chain joins TRBV19 and TRBJ1-3; D perhaps matches TRBD1 (5 bases). Germline V gene data show CDR1 as LNHDA and CDR2 as SQIVND (reference sequence). The CDR3 is 15 amino acids. Between the trimmed V and J ends, which lost 8 bases and 0 bases, there was a span of 14 bases.

The CDR3 nucleotides read TGTGCCAGCAGCTTGGACAGGGGCACCTACAATGAGCAGTTCTTC. It is translated as CASSLDRGTYNEQFF. This chain links TRBV5-8 with TRBJ2-1, with TRBD1 identical over 7 bases. Looked up from germline, CDR1 is SGHTS and CDR2 is YDEGEE. After removal of 0 bases from V and 2 bases from J, the junction contained 2 bases not matched to a gene. This CDR3 region has 15 residues.

The chain uses TRBV19 and TRBJ1-3; tentatively, D is TRBD1 (5 bases). Trimming left V 4 bases short and J 0 bases short, with 10 bases between. CDR1 LNHDA and CDR2 SQIVND come from the germline V gene (reference sequence). The CDR3 extends over 15 amino acids. CDR3 loop: CASSRDRISGNTIYF. Here the CDR3 DNA reads TGTGCCAGTAGTAGAGACAGAATCTCTGGAAACACCATATATTTT. The variable domain in full, with the rest retrieved from reference TRBV19 and TRBJ1-3, is DGGITQSPKYLFRKEGQNVTLSCEQNLNHDAMYWYRQDPGQGLRLIYYSQIVNDFQKGDIAEGYSVSREKKESFPLTVTSAQKNPTAFYLCASSRDRISGNTIYFGEGSWLTVV.

The gene calls are TRBV2 and TRBJ1-3; D not certain. Germline loops: CDR1 SNHLY, CDR2 FYNNEI. V was pared by 10 bases and J by 0 bases, with 10 bases between. This CDR3 is 13 amino acids long. The CDR3 bases are TGTGCCAACCTTCAGGACTCTGGAAACACCATATATTTT. Amino acid sequence: CANLQDSGNTIYF.

The rearrangement uses TRBV7-9 and TRBJ2-2; 8 bases agree with TRBD1. The V and J ends lost 10 bases and 4 bases, in that order; junction bases with no gene match: 11. From germline, CDR1 is SEHNR and CDR2 FQNEAQ (reference sequence). The CDR3 consists of 15 residues. This CDR3 is CATILPGGSTGELFF. The CDR3 DNA sequence: TGTGCCACCATCCTCCCAGGGGGCTCCACCGGGGAGCTGTTTTTT.

The gene calls are TRBV5-6 and TRBJ2-3; the D gene is possibly TRBD2 (7 bases). Trimming removed 4 bases from V and 4 bases from J, with 13 bases in between. The germline V gene has CDR1 SGHDT and CDR2 YYEEEE. The CDR3 runs to 14 residues. The CDR3 nucleotides read TGTGCCAGCAGCCAAAGGGGGGGCCCAGATACGCAGTATTTT. It translates to CASSQRGGPDTQYF. Combining the CDR3 with reference TRBV5-6 and TRBJ2-3 gives the whole variable domain DAGVTQSPTHLIKTRGQQVTLRCSPKSGHDTVSWYQQALGQGPQFIFQYYEEEERQRGNFPDRFSGHQFPNYSSELNVNALLLGDSALYLCASSQRGGPDTQYFGPGTRLTVL.

This chain connects TRBV7-8 to TRBJ1-5; D is undetermined. V lost 5 bases and J lost 0, with 14 bases in between. The CDR3 is made up of 16 amino acids. Germline CDR1 is SGHVS and CDR2 is FQNEAQ. CDR3 in amino acids: CASSPWRRASNQPQHF. The CDR3 DNA sequence: TGTGCCAGCAGCCCCTGGAGGAGGGCTAGCAATCAGCCCCAGCATTTT.

The V call is TRBV10-3, the J call TRBJ1-2; 7 nucleotides agree with TRBD1. The CDR3 loop spans 15 amino acids. Germline V gives CDR1 ENHRY, CDR2 SYGVKD. Trimming took 3 bases from V and 2 from J; bases not matched to a gene: 6. CDR3 bases: TGTGCCATCAGTGACCTCGCGACAGGGAACTATGGCTACACCTTC. It specifies CAISDLATGNYGYTF.

V and J are TRBV30 and TRBJ2-2; tentatively, D is TRBD2 (6 bases). The germline V and J ends were trimmed by 6 bases and 0 bases, with 14 bases remaining between them. CDR1 is GTSNPN, CDR2 SVGIG, per germline (reference sequence). The CDR3 is 15 residues long. Written as DNA, the CDR3 is TGTGCCTGCACGGGGAGGCGGACGAACACCGGGGAGCTGTTTTTT. Translating gives CACTGRRTNTGELFF.

This chain uses TRBV5-1 with TRBJ2-6; 7 bases agree with TRBD1. CDR3 length equals 17 residues. Germline V lookup: CDR1 SGHRS, CDR2 YFSETQ. V dropped 0 bases and J dropped 3; count of bases not matched to a gene: 6. CDR3 sequence reads: CASSLGQGSFGANVLTF. DNA of the CDR3: TGCGCCAGCAGCTTGGGACAGGGCTCTTTTGGGGCCAACGTCCTGACTTTC.

The gene calls are TRBV2 and TRBJ2-5, with 12 nucleotides matching TRBD2. The germline V gene encodes CDR1 SNHLY and CDR2 FYNNEI. After removal of 5 bases from V and 5 bases from J, the junction contained 6 bases not matched to a gene. The CDR3 sequence is 15 residues long. The CDR3 region has the DNA TGTGCCAGCAGTCCTAGCGGGGGGGTACGTGAGACCCAGTACTTC. Residues: CASSPSGGVRETQYF.

This chain uses TRBV2 with TRBJ2-4; 8 bases fit TRBD1. Germline-derived CDR1 and CDR2 are SNHLY and FYNNEI. V shed 6 bases, J shed 6 bases, and the junction held 7 bases outside the gene matches. The CDR3 has 14 residues. This chain's CDR3 is CASRRTGYGNIQYF. The CDR3 DNA is TGTGCCAGCAGGAGGACAGGGTATGGAAACATTCAGTACTTC.

V and J are TRBV7-3 and TRBJ2-3, with 8 bases identical to TRBD1. Germline V CDR1 and CDR2: SGHTA, FQGTGA. The CDR3 totals 16 residues. The trim removed 2 bases at V and 1 base at J, leaving 5 bases unmatched. The CDR3 DNA follows: TGTGCCAGCAGCTTAGTCAGGGGGCGCGGCACAGATACGCAGTATTTT. Protein: CASSLVRGRGTDTQYF.

The CDR3 DNA is TGTGCCAGCACAATCCAGGGTGTATCTGGAAACACCATATATTTT. Protein product: CASTIQGVSGNTIYF. The V and J genes are TRBV25-1 and TRBJ1-3; possibly TRBD1 for D (5 bases). The germline V gene has CDR1 MGHDK and CDR2 SYGVNS. The CDR3 extends over 15 amino acids. Trimming stripped 7 bases from V and 1 base from J, with 14 bases between.